This TCR beta chain was identified during a study of regulatory T cells in long-lasting Graves disease. Whole-study results and caveats: TRBV28, TRBJ1-2 and TRBJ2-5 were favored in persistent disease. Patients with persistent disease shared around 2,700 public clonotypes, outpacing the roughly 970 shared by new patients.

Building of the TCR beta libraries involved iRepertoire HTBI primers and Arm-PCR of CDR3 regions. One entry per CDR3 protein results from TCRdb running MiXCR on the multiplex PCR reads. The sample lists 410,000 or so distinct CDR3 sequences; more than 12% were seen once. This clonotype was seen at least ten times. Its target is unknown. Germline CDR1 is SGHRS and CDR2 is YFSETQ. CDR3 length equals 14 residues. Deletions cut 4 bases from V and 7 bases from J, with 18 bases between. The time point denotes: newly diagnosed GD, antithyroid drugs for less than 3 months. PBMC-derived RNA was used for the TCR library. These data are also associated with another study on T cells in Graves' hyperthyroidism and ophthalmopathy. That report notes: When ophthalmopathy did not progress within 18 months, Graves' hyperthyroidism was considered stable. Patients showing uncontrolled infection, other autoimmune disease, pregnancy or lactation were ineligible.

The genes are TRBV5-1 and TRBJ2-7; tentatively, D is TRBD2 (6 bases). Sequencing used peripheral blood mononuclear cells (PBMCs), obtained at new diagnosis, from a patient treated with antithyroid drugs. The origin of this receptor is a woman aged 25 to 39 with Graves disease. CDR3 sequence: CASSPPAGKGEQYF. CDR3 coding DNA: TGCGCCAGCAGCCCCCCCGCGGGGAAGGGGGAGCAGTACTTC. Together with reference TRBV5-1 and TRBJ2-7, the CDR3 gives the full variable domain: KAGVTQTPRYLIKTRGQQVTLSCSPISGHRSVSWYQQTPGQGLQFLFEYFSETQRNKGNFPGRFSGRQFSNSRSEMNVSTLELGDSALYLCASSPPAGKGEQYFGPGTRLTVT.